The 4 T cell receptor beta chains presented below share a single source sample, sequenced in a study of cytomegalovirus exposure and HLA in healthy donors. The PCR ran on 60 Vbeta and 13 Jbeta primers. Here immunoSEQ multiplex PCR was the method, and the copy in TCRdb shows in-frame clones only, minus some. The sample comprises over 100,000 clones, around 64% of which are singletons, and about 2.2% rests with the top ten. What was sequenced was PBMCs. These receptors originate from a woman in her twenties or thirties in good health and CMV-seronegative.

The table lists this clone with a few counts. The gene calls are TRBV12-5 and TRBJ2-1; weak D call: TRBD1 (6 bases). Trimming pared 4 bases from V and 0 bases from J, leaving 10 bases between. Per the germline V gene, CDR1 is LGHNT and CDR2 is FRNRAP. The CDR3 totals 15 residues. In DNA form, the CDR3 reads TGTGCTAGTGGTTCCCCCAGGGGCTCCTACAATGAGCAGTTCTTC. Amino acids: CASGSPRGSYNEQFF.

V gene TRBV5-1 combines with J gene TRBJ1-6, with D possibly matching TRBD1 (5 bases). The V gene lost 4 bases and the J gene lost 10 bases, with 18 bases spanning the gap. Germline V lookup: CDR1 SGHRS, CDR2 YFSETQ. The CDR3 length is 15 residues. The DNA for the CDR3 is TGCGCCAGCAGCGGCGGGACGGCCGTTTTATCACCCCTCCACTTT. Protein product: CASSGGTAVLSPLHF.

This chain joins TRBV14 and TRBJ1-1; D is uncertain. The length of the CDR3 is 13 residues. The germline CDR1 and CDR2 sequences are SGHDN and FVKESK. With 2 bases removed from V and 1 base from J, the gap between germline ends came to 5 bases. The CDR3 loop is CASSQRRNTEAFF. The CDR3 DNA follows: TGTGCCAGCAGCCAACGGAGGAACACTGAAGCTTTCTTT.

V and J are TRBV4-3 and TRBJ2-3, with 7 nucleotides matching TRBD2. This CDR3 is built from 16 residues. Germline CDR1 is LGHNA and CDR2 is YSLEER. Germline trimming cut 4 bases from V and 1 base from J; bases unmatched to any gene: 8. The CDR3 bases are TGCGCCAGCAGCCCAGGATATAGCGGGCGCACAGATACGCAGTATTTT. Protein sequence: CASSPGYSGRTDTQYF.